A selection of T cell receptor beta chains follows, all from one sample in a study of cytomegalovirus exposure and HLA in healthy donors. The table came from immunoSEQ multiplex PCR; TCRdb's copy has only in-frame clones and leaves some out. The sample's table shows over 55,000 clones. Material: PBMCs. The receptors here all came from a male donor in good health and CMV-seronegative. Each CDR3 is given with its conserved first and last residue. The D gene is left open where the match is weak.

D: TRBD1; V: TRBV7-2; J: TRBJ1-1; CDR3: CASIDLTGGATEAFF; DNA: TGTGCCAGCATCGATCTCACAGGGGGAGCGACTGAAGCTTTCTTT
D: -; V: TRBV27; J: TRBJ1-1; CDR3: CASSSYTEAFF; DNA: TGTGCCAGCAGTTCCTACACTGAAGCTTTCTTT
D: -; V: TRBV7-9; J: TRBJ1-1; CDR3: CASSFGGGTEAFF; DNA: TGTGCCAGCAGCTTCGGGGGGGGCACTGAAGCTTTCTTT
D: -; V: TRBV5-6; J: TRBJ2-1; CDR3: CASILAAGSNYNEQFF; DNA: TGTGCCAGCATCTTGGCCGCGGGCAGCAATTACAATGAGCAGTTCTTC
D: TRBD2; V: TRBV5-1; J: TRBJ2-1; CDR3: CASSLRLGGRSGNEQFF; DNA: TGCGCCAGCAGCTTGAGGTTGGGCGGGAGGTCGGGCAATGAGCAGTTCTTC
D: -; V: TRBV7-6; J: TRBJ1-1; CDR3: CASSLGQGRTEAFF; DNA: TGTGCCAGCAGCTTAGGGCAGGGTAGGACTGAAGCTTTCTTT
D: -; V: TRBV11-3; J: TRBJ2-3; CDR3: CASSLTRADTQYF; DNA: TGTGCCAGCAGCCTAACTAGGGCAGATACGCAGTATTTT
D: -; V: TRBV6-6; J: TRBJ1-1; CDR3: CASSYLSTEAFF; DNA: TGTGCCAGCAGTTACCTCAGCACTGAAGCTTTCTTT
D: -; V: TRBV10-3; J: TRBJ1-3; CDR3: CAISQEGSGNTIYF; DNA: TGTGCCATCAGTCAAGAGGGATCGGGAAACACCATATATTTT
D: -; V: TRBV6-5; J: TRBJ1-2; CDR3: CASSYAGANYGYTF; DNA: TGTGCCAGCAGTTACGCAGGGGCCAACTATGGCTACACCTTC
D: TRBD1; V: TRBV28; J: TRBJ1-2; CDR3: CASSLQGGNGYTF; DNA: TGTGCCAGCAGTCTCCAGGGGGGAAATGGCTACACCTTC
D: -; V: TRBV6-5; J: TRBJ1-3; CDR3: CASSYTLGQGNTIYF; DNA: TGTGCCAGCAGTTACACTTTAGGACAAGGAAACACCATATATTTT
D: -; V: TRBV7-9; J: TRBJ2-7; CDR3: CASSQEEGTYEQYF; DNA: TGTGCCAGCAGCCAAGAGGAGGGGACCTACGAGCAGTACTTC
D: -; V: TRBV18; J: TRBJ1-4; CDR3: CASQGGLNEKLFF; DNA: TGTGCCAGCCAAGGCGGCCTTAATGAAAAACTGTTTTTT
D: TRBD1; V: TRBV7-3; J: TRBJ1-6; CDR3: CASAPTGGSPLHF; DNA: TGTGCCAGCGCCCCGACAGGGGGATCACCCCTCCACTTT
D: -; V: TRBV7-2; J: TRBJ1-1; CDR3: CASSQVGQGRTEAFF; DNA: TGTGCCAGCAGCCAAGTCGGGCAGGGCCGTACTGAAGCTTTCTTT
D: TRBD1; V: TRBV11-2; J: TRBJ1-2; CDR3: CASSVTGDGNYGYTF; DNA: TGTGCCAGCAGCGTAACAGGGGACGGGAACTATGGCTACACCTTC
D: -; V: TRBV5-5; J: TRBJ1-2; CDR3: CASSLEQARYGYTF; DNA: TGTGCCAGCAGCTTGGAACAGGCCCGCTATGGCTACACCTTC
D: TRBD2; V: TRBV28; J: TRBJ2-7; CDR3: CASTSGGTSGRNEQYF; DNA: TGTGCCAGCACCTCAGGAGGGACTAGCGGGAGAAACGAGCAGTACTTC